This T cell receptor beta chain was captured in a study of cytomegalovirus exposure and HLA in healthy donors listed by TCRdb under 2017. At the level of the whole study: In an earlier analysis of 550 to 750 of the donors, 250 to 350 Gb of sequence data and some 100 million unique TCR beta sequences from roughly 190 million T cells were reported. HLA typing covered class I and class II loci at four-digit resolution. A later genetic analysis used genome-wide SNP genotypes for about 60% of the 666 donors, treating that subset as a discovery cohort. Rather than drawing on any new phenotypic data, the later analysis identified candidate immune exposures from TCR beta sequences and the way those sequences occurred across donors. Among over 350 genotyped donors of the cohort, an average of roughly 240,000 unique TCR beta nucleotide sequences were sequenced per donor, roughly 18% of them non-productive. In a later analysis, previously published TCR beta repertoires from 670 or so donors were re-analyzed and high-resolution HLA genotyping was added so that TCR occurrence patterns could be studied. All discovery cohort repertoires had been generated using a single sequencing platform. Of the 398 genotyped donors, roughly 80% fell in the genetic ancestry cluster associated with self-reported Caucasian donors. An earlier analysis of around 640 of the donors used high-throughput TCR beta sequencing to judge whether each TCR beta V gene segment behaved as functional or pseudogenic. An early release that covered approximately 600 HLA-typed donors contained about 300 gigabases of sequencing data and tens of millions of unique TCR sequences. Alongside the repertoire data, information on donor age, sex, ethnicity and CMV serostatus was compiled. To predict cytomegalovirus infection status, the study combined high-throughput TCR immunosequencing, statistical association of individual TCRs with disease status, and machine learning. Using immunosequencing, the study profiled T cell repertoires from 666 subjects and related those repertoires to cytomegalovirus serostatus. Besides the first cohort of some 670 subjects, a separate validation cohort made up of 120 different subjects was used. The number of typed donors differed by locus: about 629-630 for A, B, C, DRB1 and DQB1; approximately 520 for DQA1; 606 for DPA1; and about 450 for DPB1. The study aimed to test whether cataloging public T cell receptors could reveal signatures of past pathogen exposure. Roughly 5 DR-DQ haplotypes were handled as single units for association and clustering, since linkage in the cohort was strong.

Receptor libraries were prepared by the immunoSEQ multiplex PCR assay. The multiplex PCR relied on a mix of 60 forward primers for TCR Vbeta segments and 13 reverse primers for TCR Jbeta segments. Amplification of the CDR3 region of rearranged TCR beta genes was performed with a multiplex PCR assay on genomic DNA. Amplified TCR beta libraries were sequenced as 87-base-pair reads on the Illumina HiSeq System. The paper's data handling went like this. A later analysis tallied roughly 76 million unique TCR beta chains across the 610 or so repertoires, and approximately 12 million of those chains were shared by two or more donors. To remove PCR and sequencing errors, raw reads were error-corrected and collapsed into unique sequences using a nearest-neighbor algorithm that merged closely related sequences. CDR3 sequences were aligned to IMGT reference sequences to assign V, D and J gene segments. Each retained sequence needed at least a six-nucleotide match to both a V gene segment and a J gene segment. A rearrangement counted as productive if the CDR3 had no stop codons and remained in frame with V and J, and every other rearrangement counted as non-productive. CDR3 was defined according to IMGT convention as the region running from the second conserved V-encoded cysteine to the conserved J-encoded phenylalanine. The earlier analysis of approximately 590 of the donors excluded any sequence lacking an unambiguous match to a single V gene segment. An earlier analysis of 587 of the donors called V segments functional above 56.7% productive rearrangements and segregating when the between-donor standard deviation exceeded 5%. A statistical classification framework was developed to diagnose cytomegalovirus status using the catalog of TCR beta chain sequences. V and J gene assignment, in a later analysis, came from comparing TCR nucleotide sequences with IMGT/GENE-DB human TR gene sequences. Using the TCRdist pipeline, a later analysis assigned CDR3 sequences along with most-parsimonious VDJ recombination scenarios. In a later analysis, each TCR beta chain was defined by its CDR3 amino acid sequence together with its V-gene family, and reads without a unique V-gene family were excluded. In a later analysis, approximately 590 highly shared, low-generation-probability nucleotide sequences were removed to address suspected cross-contamination and a sequencing artifact. A later analysis calculated a clonal expansion index for each public chain from normalized within-repertoire ranks of inferred template counts. In a later analysis, generation probabilities were computed with a VDJ recombination model fitted to out-of-frame rearrangements, and the resulting probabilities were checked against IGoR. A later analysis scored TCR-TCR, TCR-HLA and TCR-CMV co-occurrence with hypergeometric tests, applying a repertoire-size bias correction to TCR pairs. False discovery rates were estimated in a later analysis by permuting HLA or CMV assignments 20 times. In a later analysis, co-occurring TCRs were grouped with DBSCAN, and TCRdist sequence similarity was added when clustering was performed within HLA-allele-positive subsets. Repertoires with fewer than 30,000 or more than 120,000 public chains, plus five repertoires with anomalous nucleotide sharing, were excluded from co-occurrence clustering. This immuneACCESS table, as held by TCRdb, lists in-frame sequences with V and J called but not all clones. Of the missing ones, under half trace to an unresolved V gene in checked studies; the others have no known cause. V, J and clone size were drawn from that table, and D and trimming were deduced from the DNA. This sample has approximately 160,000 clones in its table, and approximately 78% of those were observed once. The ten largest clones capture roughly 13% of the sample.

V lost 0 bases and J lost 0 bases, and the count of bases not matched to a germline gene is 0. For CDR1 and CDR2, the germline V gene lists SGDLS and YYNGEE. Its CDR3 holds 15 amino acids, cysteine through phenylalanine. The CDR3 DNA has 45 bases and is translated from base 1. Points on this clone: What this receptor recognizes is not known. No base quality values were provided; no much bigger clone lies one nucleotide off. The sample holds other DNA sequences that translate to the same CDR3.

Overall results and qualifications from the work: The study listed 164 TCR beta chains as associated with cytomegalovirus. Some IMGT-functional V segments, including TRBV6-2 and TRBV6-3, could not be told apart with the 87-base-pair reads, so those segments were excluded. A cluster of highly shared sequence variants was judged likely to represent a technical artifact of the sequencing pipeline. The classifier was reported to diagnose cytomegalovirus status with high specificity and sensitivity in both the original and validation cohorts. Strong co-occurrence of HLA alleles, especially DR and DQ, made assigning TCR associations to individual alleles difficult. In this cohort, only TCR beta chains were sequenced, and detectable features were limited by the absence of alpha or paired-chain data. In an earlier analysis of more than 450 of the donors, most TCR beta V segments were observed in productive rearrangements about 90% or about 30% of the time, broadly matching IMGT annotations. A further reported finding was that TCR beta sequences accurately predicted the HLA-A and HLA-B alleles for most subjects in the first cohort. Across donors, most TCR sequences were observed very rarely, whereas some public TCRs were present in many individuals. Compared with equally common non-associated chains, HLA-associated TCR beta chains in a later analysis were more clonally expanded and had lower generation probabilities. Because HLA typing was unavailable for some donors at each locus, only the typed subset was used in association tests. Compared with the roughly 710-donor mean, donors in an Asian-associated ancestry cluster had fewer N-insertions in productive TCRs, according to a later genetic analysis. Because counts were too low, about 15 rarely observed V segments, including chromosome 9 orphons, were left out of the earlier analysis of approximately 500 of the donors. Correlated functional status among segregating V segments might reflect linkage disequilibrium, but an unknown experimental factor could not be ruled out. The only immune exposure information available for the cohort was CMV serostatus. A later analysis reported that several top co-occurrence clusters appeared linked to parvovirus B19, influenza, CMV and Epstein-Barr virus. In a later analysis, most CMV-associated TCR beta chains were found to appear HLA-restricted, with HLA associations seemingly driven largely by CMV exposure. Roughly uniform sequencing depth across donors was assumed in presence/absence analyses, although this assumption may not hold. It was suggested by the authors that the approach could potentially be generalized to other disease states and immunological phenotypes. A later analysis associated some 17,000 TCR beta sequences with specific HLA alleles at a false discovery rate of 0.05. A few of the identified cytomegalovirus-associated TCR beta chains were confirmed in vitro to be specific for cytomegalovirus antigens. In a later genetic analysis, a missense DCLRE1C variant was associated with V-gene and J-gene trimming of TCR beta chains, and the association was replicated in an independent cohort. According to a later analysis, TCR association rates differed among HLA loci, with DRB1 alleles showing the most associated TCRs and HLA-C alleles showing the fewest.

The cohort consisted of 600 to 750 healthy bone marrow donors. Cohort members were all nominally healthy when sampled, although unrecorded immune exposures were likely present. The donor tested CMV seropositive and was one of the 289 seropositive cohort members. Every donor gave a peripheral blood sample, and the peripheral blood mononuclear cells from that sample were used for TCR beta sequencing. Genomic DNA was extracted from the blood cell samples with the Qiagen DNeasy Blood Extraction Kit. The receptor was derived from a woman aged 45-60 years in good health and CMV-seropositive. The sample taken for sequencing was PBMCs. The chain is encoded by TRBV9 joined to TRBJ1-5; 7 bases in the middle match TRBD1. The CDR3 amino acid sequence is: CASSVEGASNQPQHF. In nucleotides, the sequence is TGTGCCAGCAGCGTAGAGGGGGCTAGCAATCAGCCCCAGCATTTT.